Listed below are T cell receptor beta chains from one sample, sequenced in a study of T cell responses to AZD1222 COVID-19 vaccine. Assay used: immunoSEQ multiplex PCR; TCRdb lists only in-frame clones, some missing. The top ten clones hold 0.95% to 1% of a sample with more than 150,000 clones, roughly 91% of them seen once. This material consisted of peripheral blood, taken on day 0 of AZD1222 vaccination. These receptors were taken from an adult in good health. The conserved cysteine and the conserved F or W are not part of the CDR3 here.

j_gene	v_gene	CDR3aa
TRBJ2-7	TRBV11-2	ASSIPTGDGAEQY
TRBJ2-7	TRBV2	ARVDRILYEQY
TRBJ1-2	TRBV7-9	ASSLLRAGGRYGYT
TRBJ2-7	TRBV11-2	ASKPRGAHYEQY
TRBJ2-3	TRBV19	ASSPWGYTDTQY
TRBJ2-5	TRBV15	ATSRAPGQGWETQY
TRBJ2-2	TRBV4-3	ASSPRVTGELF
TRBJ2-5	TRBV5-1	ASSSGRTQETQY
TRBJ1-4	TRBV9	ASSKDLGAEKLF
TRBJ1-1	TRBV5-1	ASSKQGNTEAF
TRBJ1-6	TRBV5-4	ASSLGAPGDSPLH
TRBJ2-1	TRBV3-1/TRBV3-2	ASSQDRAGGGKQF
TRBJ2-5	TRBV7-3	ASSYNRGETQY
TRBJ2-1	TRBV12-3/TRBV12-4	ASKRLNDEQF
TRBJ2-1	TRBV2	ASSYANEQF
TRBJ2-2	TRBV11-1	ASSIRDISGELF
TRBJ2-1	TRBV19	ASSLQGGLAGEEQF
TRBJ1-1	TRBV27	ASSFGGGRGTEAF
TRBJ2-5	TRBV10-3	AIRTDGGAKETQY
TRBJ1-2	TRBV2	ASSASTANYGYT
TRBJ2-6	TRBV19	ASREGASGANVLT
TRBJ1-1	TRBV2	ASSEEDRVTEAF
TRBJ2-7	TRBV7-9	ASRSSGGARYEQY
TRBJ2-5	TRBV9	ASSVRGGAETQY